This T cell receptor (beta chain) comes out of a study of blood T cell repertoires in COVID-19. Produced via immunoSEQ multiplex PCR; TCRdb's table is partial and in-frame only. The sample consists of around 420,000 clones, around 90% of them appearing once. There are 12 residues in the CDR3. Trimming took off 7 bases at V and 4 bases at J, with 10 bases between the two ends. CDR1 and CDR2 from the germline V gene are SNHLY and FYNNEI. The clonotype was recovered from a woman between 40 and 50 years old with acute COVID-19. The chain has TRBV2 and TRBJ1-2; no reliable D call. The sample comprised PBMCs or T cells enriched from blood (not recorded which). CDR3 nucleotides: TGTGCCAGCAAACTGGAGATCTATGGCTACACCTTC. Amino acids: CASKLEIYGYTF.